The rows below give T cell receptor beta chains drawn from one sample of a study of cytomegalovirus exposure and HLA in healthy donors. The data were produced by immunoSEQ multiplex PCR, yet TCRdb's version contains in-frame clones alone and is incomplete. This table holds 150,000 to 200,000 clones, around 80% found once. Sequenced sample: PBMCs. Every receptor here comes from a girl aged 2 to 9 in good health and CMV-seropositive. CDR3s include the opening cysteine and the closing phenylalanine or tryptophan. The D gene is left open where the match is weak. Clone size appears in some rows only: once, few, many, or a class for an expanded clone.

TGTGCCAGCAGCCCAGGGGAGACCCAGTACTTC,CASSPGETQYF,NA,TRBJ2-5,NA,TRBV7-9
TGTGCCAGCAGCAGACAGGGACATCAGCCCCAGCATTTT,CASSRQGHQPQHF,NA,TRBJ1-5,TRBD1,TRBV5-6
TGCGCCAGCAGCTTGGGGACTAGCGGTACGCAAGAGACCCAGTACTTC,CASSLGTSGTQETQYF,NA,TRBJ2-5,TRBD2,TRBV5-1
TGCGCCAGCAGCTTTATGACACTAGCAAAAGAGACCCAGTACTTC,CASSFMTLAKETQYF,NA,TRBJ2-5,NA,TRBV5-1
TGTGCCAGCAGTCCCGAAGGACAGGGCAAGAACACCATATATTTT,CASSPEGQGKNTIYF,NA,TRBJ1-3,TRBD1,TRBV28
TGCGCCAGCAGCCAAGGGCCCCACCGGGACAGCTCTGGAAACACCATATATTTT,CASSQGPHRDSSGNTIYF,NA,TRBJ1-3,TRBD1,TRBV4-1
TGTGCCAGCAGTAGGACAGGGGGCATTGAAAAACTGTTTTTT,CASSRTGGIEKLFF,NA,TRBJ1-4,TRBD1,TRBV6-5
TGTGCCAGTAAAGGACAGGGTGCAGATACGCAGTATTTT,CASKGQGADTQYF,NA,TRBJ2-3,TRBD1,TRBV19
TGCGCCAGCAGCCTCCCAGGGACAGGGGTCTACGAGCAGTACTTC,CASSLPGTGVYEQYF,NA,TRBJ2-7,TRBD1,TRBV5-1
TGTGCCATCAGAAATAGCGGGGGGGCGGATGAGCAGTTCTTC,CAIRNSGGADEQFF,once,TRBJ2-1,TRBD2,TRBV10-3
TGTGCCAGCAGTTACTCGGGACTAGCGGGAGAGTGGTACTTC,CASSYSGLAGEWYF,NA,TRBJ2-5,TRBD2,TRBV6-5
TGTGCCAGCAGCTCGTCAACCACGAGAGATACGCAGTATTTT,CASSSSTTRDTQYF,NA,TRBJ2-3,NA,TRBV7-3
TGTGCCAGCAGCCGCACCGGGGAGCTGTTTTTT,CASSRTGELFF,NA,TRBJ2-2,NA,TRBV5-6
TGTGCCAGCAGCTTAGAGGACAGGCCGAAATACGAGCAGTACTTC,CASSLEDRPKYEQYF,few,TRBJ2-7,TRBD1,TRBV7-8
TGTGCCAGCAGCTTAGGGAAGACAGGGACTCTCACCGGGGAGCTGTTTTTT,CASSLGKTGTLTGELFF,NA,TRBJ2-2,NA,TRBV7-3
TGTGCCAGCAGCATAGCGGGAGGGTTGGAGACCCAGTACTTC,CASSIAGGLETQYF,NA,TRBJ2-5,TRBD2,TRBV7-3
TGCGCCAGCAGAGCAGGGTGGGGGGGCTACGAGCAGTACTTC,CASRAGWGGYEQYF,NA,TRBJ2-7,TRBD2,TRBV5-1
TGTGCCAGCAGATTGCGAGGCACAGATACGCAGTATTTT,CASRLRGTDTQYF,NA,TRBJ2-3,NA,TRBV6-6
TGTGCCAGCAGCGCGGACAGGGGCCACGAGCAGTACTTC,CASSADRGHEQYF,NA,TRBJ2-7,TRBD1,TRBV11-2
TGTGCCAGCAGGGTAACACTTCGGGTGAATGAGCAGTTCTTC,CASRVTLRVNEQFF,NA,TRBJ2-1,NA,TRBV2
TGTGCCAGCTCTCCCGACAGGGGAGGAGCGGGCTACACCTTC,CASSPDRGGAGYTF,NA,TRBJ1-2,TRBD1,TRBV18
TGCGCCAGCAGCTTGGCCTGGCAAAAGCAGTTCTTC,CASSLAWQKQFF,NA,TRBJ2-1,NA,TRBV5-1
TGCGCCAGCAGCCAGGGACTAGCGGGAGATGCGTACAATGAGCAGTTCTTC,CASSQGLAGDAYNEQFF,NA,TRBJ2-1,TRBD2,TRBV5-1
TGTGCCTGGAGTGTACGGGGGGCTATGTGGTCACCCCTCCACTTT,CAWSVRGAMWSPLHF,NA,TRBJ1-6,NA,TRBV30
TGTGCCAGCAGTGATAGGGAGGGCACCTACAATGAGCAGTTCTTC,CASSDREGTYNEQFF,NA,TRBJ2-1,TRBD2,TRBV6-4
TGCAGCGCGGGGAATGAGCAGTTCTTC,CSAGNEQFF,NA,TRBJ2-1,NA,TRBV29-1
TGTGCCAGCAGTGAAGCAGCAGGACAGGGATATGGCTACACCTTC,CASSEAAGQGYGYTF,few,TRBJ1-2,TRBD1,TRBV6-1
TGTGCCAGCATGGGGGGATTCTATGGCTACACCTTC,CASMGGFYGYTF,NA,TRBJ1-2,NA,TRBV28
TGTGCCAGCGCGTCATGGGAGACCCAGTACTTC,CASASWETQYF,NA,TRBJ2-5,NA,TRBV28
TGTGCCAGCAGCGCAAGACCGATCCACCGACAGCAGGAGTCCTACAATGAGCAGTTCTTC,CASSARPIHRQQESYNEQFF,NA,TRBJ2-1,NA,TRBV9
TGTGCCAGCAGGAGGGACTCGAAGGTATCGCAGTTCTTC,CASRRDSKVSQFF,NA,TRBJ2-1,NA,TRBV28
TGTGCCAGCTCCGGCGACGTGAGGTCTGGGGCCAACGTCCTGACTTTC,CASSGDVRSGANVLTF,NA,TRBJ2-6,NA,TRBV13
TGTGCCAGCTCAACGAACAGTGCCGGAAACACCATATATTTT,CASSTNSAGNTIYF,NA,TRBJ1-3,NA,TRBV18
TGCGCCAGCAGCTTGGCCCTAGGGACAGGGCACTACGAGCAGTACTTC,CASSLALGTGHYEQYF,NA,TRBJ2-7,TRBD1,TRBV5-1
TGTGCCAGCAGCTTAGATCTCTCTTGGGCCTCGACAGGGGACTCCTACGAGCAGTACTTC,CASSLDLSWASTGDSYEQYF,NA,TRBJ2-7,TRBD1,TRBV11-3
TGTGCCAGCAGCCGACAGTTTCTCACCGGGGAGCTGTTTTTT,CASSRQFLTGELFF,NA,TRBJ2-2,NA,TRBV14
TGTGCTAGTGGAACCCTAGCGTACACCGGGGAGCTGTTTTTT,CASGTLAYTGELFF,NA,TRBJ2-2,NA,TRBV12-5
TGCGCCAGCAGCCAACCGAGACAGGGCGGCAATCAGCCCCAGCATTTT,CASSQPRQGGNQPQHF,NA,TRBJ1-5,TRBD1,TRBV4-1
TGTGCCAGTAGTATTAGCGGGGGGGGAAACTACGTGGGGCAGTACTTC,CASSISGGGNYVGQYF,once,TRBJ2-7,TRBD2,TRBV19
TGTGCCAGCAGCCAAGACAGGGCCTTCAATGAAAAACTGTTTTTT,CASSQDRAFNEKLFF,NA,TRBJ1-4,TRBD1,TRBV7-9
TGTGCCAGCAGTTCAACCCGACAGGGGATCACGCAGTATTTT,CASSSTRQGITQYF,NA,TRBJ2-3,TRBD1,TRBV28
TGTGCCAGTAGTGGGGATCGAAAGGGGGAACGGGAAAAACTGTTTTTT,CASSGDRKGEREKLFF,NA,TRBJ1-4,NA,TRBV19
TGTGCCAGCAGCCGTTCCGTGAACACTGAAGCTTTCTTT,CASSRSVNTEAFF,NA,TRBJ1-1,NA,TRBV9
TGTGCCAGTCGACTAGCGGGGGGAGCAGATACGCAGTATTTT,CASRLAGGADTQYF,NA,TRBJ2-3,TRBD2,TRBV6-1
TGCAGCGTGGTATGGACTCCCGATCAGCCCCAGCATTTT,CSVVWTPDQPQHF,NA,TRBJ1-5,NA,TRBV29-1
TGTGCCAGCAGTGAAGAGGTTTTACAGATATCCTCCTACGAGCAGTACTTC,CASSEEVLQISSYEQYF,NA,TRBJ2-7,NA,TRBV6-1
TGTGCCAGCTCACCAAATAGCGGGAGCACCTACGAGCAGTACTTC,CASSPNSGSTYEQYF,NA,TRBJ2-7,TRBD2,TRBV18
TGTGCCAGCAGCCGACAAATAAGCCGGGGGGACCTCTCCTACGAGCAGTACTTC,CASSRQISRGDLSYEQYF,NA,TRBJ2-7,TRBD2,TRBV7-6
TGTGCCAGCAAAACGGGGTTATCCTACAATGAGCAGTTCTTC,CASKTGLSYNEQFF,NA,TRBJ2-1,NA,TRBV5-6
TGTGCCAGCAGTCTTAATCAGCCCCAGCATTTT,CASSLNQPQHF,NA,TRBJ1-5,NA,TRBV2
TGTGCCACCAGCAGAGGAATAGGACAGGTGGGGAACTATGGCTACACCTTC,CATSRGIGQVGNYGYTF,NA,TRBJ1-2,TRBD1,TRBV15
TGTGCCAGCAGTGCGACAGGGTCCCACGTAGCCTACAATGAGCAGTTCTTC,CASSATGSHVAYNEQFF,many,TRBJ2-1,TRBD1,TRBV27
TGCGCCAGCAGCCAAGCCCCGGGACAGGGGGCAAACAATGAGCAGTTCTTC,CASSQAPGQGANNEQFF,few,TRBJ2-1,TRBD1,TRBV4-1
TGTGCCAGCAGCTTCCGGACAGGGCCTACAACTAATGAAAAACTGTTTTTT,CASSFRTGPTTNEKLFF,NA,TRBJ1-4,TRBD1,TRBV5-5
TGTGCCAGCAGCAGTAACACAGTAGCCAAAAACATTCAGTACTTC,CASSSNTVAKNIQYF,NA,TRBJ2-4,NA,TRBV5-4
TGTGCCAGCTCACCAGGGAGTCTAGATCAGCCCCAGCATTTT,CASSPGSLDQPQHF,NA,TRBJ1-5,NA,TRBV18
TGCGCCAGCAGCTTGGCCTTCCGGCTAGCGGGGGGGGGTCAAGAGACCCAGTACTTC,CASSLAFRLAGGGQETQYF,NA,TRBJ2-5,TRBD2,TRBV5-1